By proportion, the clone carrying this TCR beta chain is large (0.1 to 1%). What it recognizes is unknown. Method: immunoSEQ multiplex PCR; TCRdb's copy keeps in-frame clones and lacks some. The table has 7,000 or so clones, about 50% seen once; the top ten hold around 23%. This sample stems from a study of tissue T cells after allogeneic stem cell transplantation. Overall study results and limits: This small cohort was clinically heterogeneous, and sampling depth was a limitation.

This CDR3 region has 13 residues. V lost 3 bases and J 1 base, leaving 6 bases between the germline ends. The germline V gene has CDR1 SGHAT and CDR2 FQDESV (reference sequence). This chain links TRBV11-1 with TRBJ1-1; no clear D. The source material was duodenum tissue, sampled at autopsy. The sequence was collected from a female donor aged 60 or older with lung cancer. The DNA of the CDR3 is TGTGCCAGCAGCTTTCATTCGAACACTGAAGCTTTCTTT. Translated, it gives CASSFHSNTEAFF.